Included here is one T cell receptor (beta chain) sequence, with context. Which antigen it targets is not known. No base qualities exist here, and no much larger clone lies one base off it. CDR1 and CDR2 (MDHEN, SYDVKM) derive from the germline V gene. V gives up 3 bases and J gives up 2 bases, and the segment between their germline ends measures 11 bases. The CDR3 sequence holds 14 residues, the cysteine and phenylalanine included. Of the read, only the CDR3 DNA is kept; its 42 bases are in frame from base 1. The record originates from a study of T cell changes during pregnancy in multiple sclerosis (dated by TCRdb to the late 2010s). Regarding the research as a whole: In women with multiple sclerosis, the researchers looked at how the T cell repertoire shifted as pregnancy progressed.

The library was built by means of the immunoSEQ multiplex PCR assay. Not all clones reach the TCRdb copy of this immuneACCESS table, which keeps in-frame sequences only. Checked studies attribute under half of the gap to unresolved V genes and leave the rest unexplained. In this sample the table shows around 30,000 clones, about 85% of which occur a single time. Around 8% of the sample is in the top ten clones. The sequence is built from TRBV28 and TRBJ2-7; TRBD2 is a possible D gene, resting on 5 matching bases. This receptor was identified in a female donor with multiple sclerosis, enrolled in a pregnancy study. Sequenced material: CD8+ T cells from peripheral blood mononuclear cells, taken after pregnancy. This receptor carries the CDR3 CASSLPSFAYEQYF. The nucleotide sequence is TGTGCCAGCAGTTTGCCTAGCTTCGCCTACGAGCAGTACTTC.